Each of the 19 T cell receptor beta chains below was sequenced from the same sample in a study of cytomegalovirus exposure and HLA in healthy donors. A multiplex PCR was run with 60 Vbeta primers and 13 Jbeta primers. Libraries were prepared by immunoSEQ multiplex PCR; TCRdb keeps only in-frame clonotypes and omits some of them. The sample consists of approximately 100,000 clones, approximately 73% of them appearing once. The material sequenced was PBMCs. Receptor source: a woman aged 45-59 years in good health and CMV-seropositive.

This chain uses TRBV5-1 with TRBJ2-7; D remains unclear. The CDR3 totals 14 residues. Trimming took off 4 bases at V and 3 bases at J, with 14 bases between the two ends. Germline-derived CDR1 and CDR2 are SGHRS and YFSETQ. The CDR3 coding sequence is TGCGCCAGCAGCCCTGGGTCGGGTGGCTACGAGCAGTACTTC. This codes for CASSPGSGGYEQYF.

The chain carries TRBV5-1 and TRBJ1-2; tentative D call: TRBD1 (5 bases). The CDR3 contains 13 residues. The germline V and J ends were trimmed by 0 bases and 7 bases, with 10 bases remaining between them. The germline CDR1 and CDR2 sequences are SGHRS and YFSETQ. The CDR3 DNA reads TGCGCCAGCAGCTTGGGGGCAGGGATTGGCTACACCTTC. Translation gives CASSLGAGIGYTF.

The gene calls are TRBV4-1 and TRBJ2-3, with 7 bases matching TRBD1. The V gene end was trimmed by 4 bases and the J gene end by 0 bases; junction bases not matched to a gene: 7. The CDR3 runs to 16 residues. The germline gives CDR1 MGHRA, CDR2 YSYEKL. CDR3 amino acids: CASSRPTGASTDTQYF. DNA for the CDR3: TGCGCCAGCAGCCGACCTACAGGGGCTAGCACAGATACGCAGTATTTT.

V is TRBV11-2 and J is TRBJ1-3; no clear D. CDR1 is SGHAT and CDR2 is FQNNGV in the germline V gene. The CDR3 length is 15 residues. Trimming shortened V by 2 bases and J by 0 bases, and 8 bases separated the two germline ends. The DNA for the CDR3 is TGTGCCAGCAGCTTACAGCACAGCTCTGGAAACACCATATATTTT. Translation: CASSLQHSSGNTIYF.

This clone was observed a handful of times. The chain joins TRBV30 to TRBJ1-2; TRBD1 agrees at 8 bases. The CDR3 extends over 14 amino acids. V was clipped by 2 bases and J by 8 bases; unmatched bases: 10. Germline V gene data show CDR1 as GTSNPN and CDR2 as SVGIG (reference sequence). DNA for the CDR3: TGTGCCTGGAGTCGGGACAGGTCCCAGCGGGGCTACACCTTC. Translating it yields CAWSRDRSQRGYTF.

The CDR3 DNA follows: TGTGCCAGCAGTTTGAACGACAGAAATCAGCCCCAGCATTTT. This translates into CASSLNDRNQPQHF. The gene calls are TRBV27 and TRBJ1-5; possibly TRBD1 for D (5 bases). The length of the CDR3 is 14 residues. Germline V gives CDR1 MNHEY, CDR2 SMNVEV (reference sequence). V lost 3 bases and J 4 bases, leaving 10 bases between the germline ends.

The chain couples TRBV2 to TRBJ1-1, with 10 bases identical to TRBD1. The CDR3 length is 13 residues. The ends lost 11 bases at V and 5 bases at J; junction bases unmatched: 8. The V gene's germline CDR1 is SNHLY and CDR2 FYNNEI. The CDR3 nucleotides are TGTGCCGGGGGACAGGGGAGGTCGACTGAAGCTTTCTTT. Translation: CAGGQGRSTEAFF.

The chain uses TRBV28 and TRBJ2-5, with D possibly TRBD2 on 5 matching bases. V was cut by 3 bases and J by 13 bases, with 33 bases left in between. The germline CDR1 and CDR2 sequences are MDHEN and SYDVKM. The CDR3 loop spans 18 amino acids. The CDR3 loop reads CASSLHAISGRRSPTSYF. In DNA, the CDR3 is TGTGCCAGCAGTTTGCATGCAATAAGCGGTCGTAGGTCCCCGACGTCGTACTTC.

This rearrangement joins TRBV7-9 to TRBJ2-1, with 10 positions matching TRBD2. The trim removed 5 bases at V and 4 bases at J, leaving 8 bases unmatched. Germline V CDR1 and CDR2: SEHNR, FQNEAQ (reference sequence). This CDR3 contains 16 residues. In DNA form, the CDR3 reads TGTGCCAGCAGCCCCCGACTAGCGGGTACGTACAATGAGCAGTTCTTC. Residues: CASSPRLAGTYNEQFF. The complete variable domain, with remaining parts taken from reference TRBV7-9 and TRBJ2-1, reads DTGVSQNPRHKITKRGQNVTFRCDPISEHNRLYWYRQTLGQGPEFLTYFQNEAQLEKSRLLSDRFSAERPKGSFSTLEIQRTEQGDSAMYLCASSPRLAGTYNEQFFGPGTRLTVL.

The CDR3: CASSLRWTSSYNEQFF. CDR3 bases: TGTGCCAGCAGCCTCCGCTGGACTAGCTCCTACAATGAGCAGTTCTTC. The V call is TRBV5-4, the J call TRBJ2-1; 7 bases align to TRBD2. The trim removed 4 bases at V and 0 bases at J, leaving 7 bases unmatched. Germline CDR1 and CDR2: SGHNT and YYREEE (reference sequence). This CDR3 contains 16 residues.

The rearrangement links TRBV19 to TRBJ1-4; D is perhaps TRBD1 (6 bases). This CDR3 comprises 13 residues. Deletions cut 9 bases from V and 8 bases from J, with 16 bases between. Germline values: CDR1 LNHDA, CDR2 SQIVND (reference sequence). The CDR3 DNA reads as TGTGCCAGCCAACAGGGATCAGGCGAAAAACTGTTTTTT. This codes for CASQQGSGEKLFF. Full variable domain (rest looked up from reference TRBV19 and TRBJ1-4): DGGITQSPKYLFRKEGQNVTLSCEQNLNHDAMYWYRQDPGQGLRLIYYSQIVNDFQKGDIAEGYSVSREKKESFPLTVTSAQKNPTAFYLCASQQGSGEKLFFGSGTQLSVL.

This chain links TRBV7-8 with TRBJ2-7; a weak D match, TRBD2 (5 bases). The V and J ends lost 0 bases and 2 bases respectively, with 5 bases between them. The CDR3 spans 13 residues. CDR1 is SGHVS and CDR2 is FQNEAQ in the germline V gene. The CDR3 loop is CASSLAGAYEQYF. The CDR3, as DNA: TGTGCCAGCAGCTTAGCGGGAGCCTACGAGCAGTACTTC.

This clone was seen more than once but under ten times. This sequence joins TRBV21-1 and TRBJ1-2. TRBV21-1 is a pseudogene locus. The CDR3 runs to 15 residues. The CDR3 loop is CASSKKPRGGYGYTF. The DNA for the CDR3 is TGTGCCAGCAGCAAAAAGCCCAGAGGAGGTTATGGCTACACCTTC.

The V gene is TRBV9, the J gene TRBJ1-2; TRBD1 aligns across 9 bases. Unmatched junction bases numbered 6, after V lost 3 bases and J lost 3 bases. Germline loops: CDR1 SGDLS, CDR2 YYNGEE. The CDR3 covers 15 residues. CDR3 region: CASSANRGRDYGYTF. As DNA, the CDR3 is TGTGCCAGCAGCGCGAACAGGGGGCGCGACTATGGCTACACCTTC.

The chain is built from TRBV30 and TRBJ1-1; D perhaps matches TRBD1 (5 bases). This CDR3 has 13 amino acids. The germline V and J ends were trimmed by 5 bases and 1 base, with 11 bases remaining between them. The germline gives CDR1 GTSNPN, CDR2 SVGIG (reference sequence). Here the CDR3 reads CAWGSTGNTEAFF. CDR3 coding DNA: TGTGCCTGGGGTTCCACAGGGAACACTGAAGCTTTCTTT.

The rearrangement uses TRBV5-4 and TRBJ2-1; TRBD1 matches at 9 bases. This CDR3 comprises 17 residues. Germline CDR1 SGHNT, CDR2 YYREEE (reference sequence). V lost 4 bases, J lost 0 bases, and 8 bases stayed unmatched. CDR3 coding DNA: TGTGCCAGCAGCCCGTCCGGGACAGGGATCTCCTACAATGAGCAGTTCTTC. Protein: CASSPSGTGISYNEQFF.

The rearrangement uses TRBV6-4 and TRBJ2-1; 11 bases are shared with TRBD2. The CDR3 has 15 residues. V lost 5 bases to trimming and J lost 5 bases; unmatched junction nucleotides: 5. CDR1 and CDR2 from the germline V gene are MRHNA and SNTAGT. The CDR3 bases are TGTGCCAGCAGTACCGGGACTAGCGGAAACAATGAGCAGTTCTTC. It translates to CASSTGTSGNNEQFF.

This chain joins TRBV9 and TRBJ1-1; 8 nucleotides align to TRBD1. Germline trimming cut 4 bases from V and 4 bases from J; bases unmatched to any gene: 15. CDR1 is SGDLS, CDR2 YYNGEE, per germline. The length of the CDR3 is 17 residues. CDR3 sequence: CASSQTGTGTGGTEAFF. The CDR3 DNA is TGTGCCAGCAGCCAAACCGGGACAGGAACCGGTGGCACTGAAGCTTTCTTT.

The chain recombines TRBV5-5 with TRBJ2-7; maybe TRBD2 (5 bases). The CDR3 is 12 residues long. The germline V and J ends were trimmed by 6 bases and 5 bases, with 12 bases remaining between them. Germline V gene sequence: CDR1 SGHKS, CDR2 YYEKEE (reference sequence). DNA for the CDR3: TGTGCCAGCAATCGAGGGTTCCACGAGCAGTACTTC. It specifies CASNRGFHEQYF.